Below, one T cell receptor beta chain is given with its context. This sample stems from a study of blood T cell repertoires in COVID-19. Study-wide background: T cells, B-cell-depleted T cells, or PBMCs provided the cDNA or gDNA that served as material.

Germline CDR1 MDHEN, CDR2 SYDVKM. J was trimmed by 10 bases and V by 3 bases; bases with no gene match: 8. This CDR3 region has 15 residues. Profiled with immunoSEQ multiplex PCR; TCRdb holds only in-frame clones, not every one. The sample carries under 250,000 clones, approximately 90% recorded once. The sequence was obtained from a woman aged 30 to 39 with COVID-19, enrolled during active disease. Sample: peripheral blood. The rearrangement uses TRBV28 and TRBJ1-6, with 8 nucleotides matching TRBD1. The CDR3 reads CASSFPGQGGSPLHF. CDR3 DNA: TGTGCCAGCAGTTTCCCCGGACAGGGTGGATCACCCCTCCACTTT.